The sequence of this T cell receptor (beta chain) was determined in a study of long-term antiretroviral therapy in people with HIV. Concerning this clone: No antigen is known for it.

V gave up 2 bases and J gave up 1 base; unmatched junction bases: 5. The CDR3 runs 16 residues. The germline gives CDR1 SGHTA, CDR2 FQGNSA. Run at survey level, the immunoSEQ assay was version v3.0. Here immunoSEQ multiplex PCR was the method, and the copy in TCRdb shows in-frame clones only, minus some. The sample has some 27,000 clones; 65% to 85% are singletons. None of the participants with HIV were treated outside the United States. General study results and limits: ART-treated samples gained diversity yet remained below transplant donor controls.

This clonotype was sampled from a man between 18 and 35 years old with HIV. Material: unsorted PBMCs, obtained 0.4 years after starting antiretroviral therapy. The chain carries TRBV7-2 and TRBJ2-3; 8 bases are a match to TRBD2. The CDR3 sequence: CASSLSGSFRTDTQYF. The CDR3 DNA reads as TGTGCCAGCAGCTTAAGCGGGAGTTTCCGCACAGATACGCAGTATTTT.